This T cell receptor beta chain stems from a study of immune evolution from preneoplasia to lung adenocarcinoma (dated by TCRdb to about 2021). At the level of the whole study: HLA loss of heterozygosity was found in less than 8% of AIS, around 14% of MIA and 25% to 35% of ADC lesions, and in no AAH lesions. The study profiled immune contexture across lung adenocarcinoma precursors and invasive adenocarcinoma using immune gene expression, TCR sequencing and multiplex immunofluorescence. Whole exome sequencing and methylation data from the same cohort of nodules were integrated with the immune data. The sample size depended on which specimens were available, not on a prior power calculation. TCR sequencing data came from 45 to 65 patients. According to the study, more than 95 samples went through TCR sequencing. Resected precursor lesions (AAH, AIS, MIA) and invasive adenocarcinomas were each compared against paired morphologically normal lung tissue. Class I HLA alleles were inferred from exome data with POLYSOLVER, and allele-specific HLA loss was detected with LOHHLA. In total, the cohort included 40 to 60 patients with pulmonary nodules, all of whom underwent surgical resection. What the research found in general, with its limitations: The findings reflected association rather than direct causation, and larger cohorts with long-term follow-up and longitudinal biopsies were considered necessary. The highest top T cell clone frequencies were observed in normal lung, and a progressive decrease in top T cell clone frequencies appeared to occur from AAH through AIS, MIA and invasive adenocarcinoma. Because every patient came from Japan and China, how well the results apply to Western populations was uncertain. Clonality was highest in normal lung, while later-stage lesions appeared to show lower clonality but higher T cell density and diversity. T cell clonality was highest in KRAS-mutant nodules compared with EGFR-mutant or double wild-type lesions.

The germline V end is reduced by 0 bases and the J end by 6 bases; junction bases left unmatched: 10. The germline V gene specifies ENHRY as CDR1 and SYGVKD as CDR2. Taken from cysteine to phenylalanine, the CDR3 has 17 residues. Only the CDR3 part of the read is kept: 51 bases, read in frame from the first base. The patients had resection in Japan or China between about 2014 and 2018. The histologic diagnosis of each case was independently confirmed on H&E slides by two lung cancer pathologists. To enrich premalignant or tumor cells for nucleic acid extraction, macro-dissection was performed after pathologic assessment. FFPE tissue was used for DNA isolation with the AllPrep DNA/RNA FFPE Kit. The immunoSEQ hsTCRbeta Kit was used to sequence TCR beta CDR3 regions from DNA. Per the source publication's procedure: TCR sequencing data were analysed with the ImmunoSEQ Analyzer. T cell clonality was defined as 1 minus Pielou's evenness, as computed on productive rearrangements. The inverse Simpson index, applied to productive templates, was used to measure T cell diversity. T cell density was defined as TCR beta template counts normalized to usable DNA, with usable DNA estimated by amplification and sequencing of housekeeping genes. Two-sided Kruskal-Wallis tests were used to compare TCR metrics between histologic stages. Sourced from immuneACCESS, this table was stored by TCRdb with only in-frame sequences that have V and J called. A share of the clones is absent; for the studies checked, an unresolved V gene accounts for under half, and the remainder has no known explanation. That table gives V, J and clone size, and the DNA gave D and trimming. The sample table holds 12,000 to 15,000 clones, of which roughly 77% were seen once. 2.5% to 3% of the sample comes from the top ten.

Turning to this clone: Its recognized antigen is unknown. Per-base qualities were not stored, and no clone one base away is much larger.

The receptor was derived from a person aged 55-79 years with lung adenocarcinoma. The chain is assembled from TRBV10-3 and TRBJ2-3; 9 nucleotides in the junction match TRBD2. The specimen was FFPE minimally invasive lung adenocarcinoma tissue. The meaning of the sample's cell subset or site label: micro-invasive lung adenocarcinoma (MIA). The CDR3 corresponds to CAISESGSGGLGDTQYF. Here is the DNA: TGTGCCATCAGTGAGTCTGGTAGCGGGGGCCTCGGGGATACGCAGTATTTT.